These T cell receptor beta chains were read from a single sample in a study of long-term antiretroviral therapy in people with HIV. Assay used: immunoSEQ multiplex PCR; TCRdb lists only in-frame clones, some missing. The sample has around 23,000 clones, more than 80% seen once. The specimen was unsorted PBMCs, collected 0.5 years before starting antiretroviral therapy. All receptors derive from a man between 40 and 49 years old with HIV. Each CDR3 is given with its conserved first and last residue. D genes are given only for firm matches. The listing skips clone size in some rows; elsewhere it reads once, few, many or a size class.

TRBD2 TRBJ2-1 NA TRBV9 TGTGCCAGCAGCCCTCGGGACGGGGGGGGGCCCTACAATGAGCAGTTCTTC CASSPRDGGGPYNEQFF
NA TRBJ1-2 NA TRBV20-1 TGCAGTGGTACGGATGGCTATGGCTACACCTTC CSGTDGYGYTF
NA TRBJ2-7 NA TRBV6-5 TGTGCCAGCAGTTACAGCTTCCACGAGCAGTACTTC CASSYSFHEQYF
NA TRBJ1-6 NA TRBV6-5 TGTGCCAGCAGCGCAAGGGTTCAGAATTCACCCCTCCACTTT CASSARVQNSPLHF
NA TRBJ1-1 once TRBV29-1 TGCAGCGTTGTGGCCAACACTTACACTGAAGCTTTCTTT CSVVANTYTEAFF
TRBD1 TRBJ1-1 NA TRBV7-6 TGTGCCAGCAGCAACGGACAGGGCGGCGAAGCTTTCTTT CASSNGQGGEAFF
NA TRBJ2-2 NA TRBV9 TGTGCCAGCAGCGCGAACCAGGGAGTAGGGGAGCTGTTTTTT CASSANQGVGELFF
TRBD2 TRBJ2-3 NA TRBV5-1 TGCGCCAGCAGCCTGAATGCGGGGGGGCCGGGCACAGATACGCAGTATTTT CASSLNAGGPGTDTQYF
NA TRBJ2-7 NA TRBV29-1 TGCAGCGTTGAAACAGGCCTTCTGTACGAGCAGTACTTC CSVETGLLYEQYF
NA TRBJ1-5 NA TRBV27 TGTGCCAGCAGTTTCGGTAATAGCAATCAGCCCCAGCATTTT CASSFGNSNQPQHF
NA TRBJ2-5 NA TRBV6-5 TGTGCCAGCAGTTCAACAGGGACGGCCGGGGAGACCCAGTACTTC CASSSTGTAGETQYF
NA TRBJ1-2 NA TRBV11-2 TGTGCCAGCAGCTTAGGCGGGAGGGAGGACACCTTC CASSLGGREDTF
NA TRBJ2-7 NA TRBV9 TGTGCCAGCAGTTCTTCCAACAGCGAGCAGTACTTC CASSSSNSEQYF